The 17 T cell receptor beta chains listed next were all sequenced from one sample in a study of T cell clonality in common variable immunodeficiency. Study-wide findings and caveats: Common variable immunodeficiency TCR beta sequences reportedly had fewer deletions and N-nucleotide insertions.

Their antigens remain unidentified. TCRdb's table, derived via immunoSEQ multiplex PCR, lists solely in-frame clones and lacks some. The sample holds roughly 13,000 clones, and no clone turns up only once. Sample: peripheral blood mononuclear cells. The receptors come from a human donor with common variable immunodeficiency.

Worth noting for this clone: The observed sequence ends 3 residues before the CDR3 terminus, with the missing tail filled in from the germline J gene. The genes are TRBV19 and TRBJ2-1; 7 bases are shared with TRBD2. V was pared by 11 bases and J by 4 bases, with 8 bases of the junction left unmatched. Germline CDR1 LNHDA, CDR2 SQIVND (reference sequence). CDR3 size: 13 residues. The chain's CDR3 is CAVQGGPYNEQFF. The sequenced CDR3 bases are TGTGCCGTCCAGGGAGGGCCGTACAATGAG.

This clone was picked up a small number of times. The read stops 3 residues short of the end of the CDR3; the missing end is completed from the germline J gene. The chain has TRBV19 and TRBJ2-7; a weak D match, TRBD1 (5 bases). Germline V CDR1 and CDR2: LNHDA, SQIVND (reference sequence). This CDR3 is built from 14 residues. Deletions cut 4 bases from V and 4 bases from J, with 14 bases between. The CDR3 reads CASSSPDRGYEQYF. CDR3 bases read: TGTGCCAGTAGTAGCCCCGACAGAGGTTACGAG.

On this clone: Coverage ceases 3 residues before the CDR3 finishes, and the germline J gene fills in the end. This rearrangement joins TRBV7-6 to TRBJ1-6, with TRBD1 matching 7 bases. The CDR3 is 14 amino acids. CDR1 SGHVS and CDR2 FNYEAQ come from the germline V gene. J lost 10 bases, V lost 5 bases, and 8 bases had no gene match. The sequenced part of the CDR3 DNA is TGTGCCAGCAGCGAGGGACAGCCCGGATCACCC. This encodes CASSEGQPGSP. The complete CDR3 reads CASSEGQPGSPLHF.

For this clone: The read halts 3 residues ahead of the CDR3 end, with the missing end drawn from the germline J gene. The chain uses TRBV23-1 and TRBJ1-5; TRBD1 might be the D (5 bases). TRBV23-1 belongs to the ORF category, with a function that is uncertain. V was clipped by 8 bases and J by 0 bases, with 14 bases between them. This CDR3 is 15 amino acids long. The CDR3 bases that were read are TGCGCCAGCTTAACCCAGGGAAATAGCAATCAGCCC. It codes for CASLTQGNSNQP. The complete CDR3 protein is CASLTQGNSNQPQHF.

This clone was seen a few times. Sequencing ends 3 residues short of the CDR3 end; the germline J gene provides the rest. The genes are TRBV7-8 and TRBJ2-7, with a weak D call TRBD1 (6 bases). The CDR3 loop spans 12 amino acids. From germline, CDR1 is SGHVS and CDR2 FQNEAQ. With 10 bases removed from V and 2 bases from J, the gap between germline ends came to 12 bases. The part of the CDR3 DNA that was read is TGTGCCACCAGGGGCCGAACCTACGAG. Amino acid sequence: CATRGRTYE. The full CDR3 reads CATRGRTYEQYF. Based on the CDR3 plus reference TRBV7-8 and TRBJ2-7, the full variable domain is GAGVSQSPRYKVAKRGQDVALRCDPISGHVSLFWYQQALGQGPEFLTYFQNEAQLDKSGLPSDRFFAERPEGSVSTLKIQRTQQEDSAVYLCATRGRTYEQYFGPGTRLTVT.

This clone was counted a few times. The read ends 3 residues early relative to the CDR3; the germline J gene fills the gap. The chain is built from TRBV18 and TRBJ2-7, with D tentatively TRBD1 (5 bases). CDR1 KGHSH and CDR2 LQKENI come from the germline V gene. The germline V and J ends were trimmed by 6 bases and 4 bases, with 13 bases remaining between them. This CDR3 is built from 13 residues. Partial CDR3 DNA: TGTGCCAGCTCCAGGGTAGGGTCTTACGAG. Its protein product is CASSRVGSYE. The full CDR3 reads CASSRVGSYEQYF.

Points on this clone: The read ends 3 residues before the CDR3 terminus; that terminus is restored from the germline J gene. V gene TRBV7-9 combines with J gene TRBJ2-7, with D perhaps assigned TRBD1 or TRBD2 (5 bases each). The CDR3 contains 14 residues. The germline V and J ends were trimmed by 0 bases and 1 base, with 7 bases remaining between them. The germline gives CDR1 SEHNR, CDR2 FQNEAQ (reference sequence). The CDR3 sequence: CASSLAGESYEQYF. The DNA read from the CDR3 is TGTGCCAGCAGCTTAGCAGGGGAGTCCTACGAG. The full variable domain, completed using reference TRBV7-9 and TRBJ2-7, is DTGVSQNPRHKITKRGQNVTFRCDPISEHNRLYWYRQTLGQGPEFLTYFQNEAQLEKSRLLSDRFSAERPKGSFSTLEIQRTEQGDSAMYLCASSLAGESYEQYFGPGTRLTVT.

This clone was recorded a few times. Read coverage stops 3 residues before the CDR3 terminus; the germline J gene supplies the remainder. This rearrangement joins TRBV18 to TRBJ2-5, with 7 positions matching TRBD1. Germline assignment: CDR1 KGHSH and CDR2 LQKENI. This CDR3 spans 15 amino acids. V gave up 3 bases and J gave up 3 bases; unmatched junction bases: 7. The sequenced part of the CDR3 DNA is TGTGCCAGCTCACCTAAGGGACAGTCAAAAGAGACC. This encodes CASSPKGQSKET. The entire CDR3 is CASSPKGQSKETQYF.

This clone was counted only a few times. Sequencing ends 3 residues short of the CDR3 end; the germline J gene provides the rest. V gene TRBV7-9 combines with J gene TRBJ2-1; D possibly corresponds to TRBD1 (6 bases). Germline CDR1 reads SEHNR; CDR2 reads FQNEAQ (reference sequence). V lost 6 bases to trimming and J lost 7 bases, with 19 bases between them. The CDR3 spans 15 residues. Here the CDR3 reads CASSPRWGLGNEQFF. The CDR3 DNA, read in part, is TGTGCCAGCAGTCCCCGTTGGGGGCTCGGGAATGAG.

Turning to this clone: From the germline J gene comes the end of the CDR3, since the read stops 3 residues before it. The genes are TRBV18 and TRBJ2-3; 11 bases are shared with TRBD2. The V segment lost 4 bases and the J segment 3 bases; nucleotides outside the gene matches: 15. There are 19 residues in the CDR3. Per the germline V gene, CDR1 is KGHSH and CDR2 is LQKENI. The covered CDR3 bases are TGTGCCAGCTCACGGCCTCTTAGCGGGGGGGCCCGAACAACAGATACG. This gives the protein CASSRPLSGGARTTDT. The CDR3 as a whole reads CASSRPLSGGARTTDTQYF.

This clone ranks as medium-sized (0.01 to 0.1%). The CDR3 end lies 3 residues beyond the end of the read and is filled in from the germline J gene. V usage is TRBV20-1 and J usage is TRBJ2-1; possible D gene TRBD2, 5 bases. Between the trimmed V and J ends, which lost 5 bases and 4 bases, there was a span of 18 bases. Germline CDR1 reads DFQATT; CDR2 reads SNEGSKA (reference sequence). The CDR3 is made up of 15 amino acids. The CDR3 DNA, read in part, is TGCAGTGCTGAAAAAATGTTGGCGGGTTACAATGAG. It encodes CSAEKMLAGYNE. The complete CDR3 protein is CSAEKMLAGYNEQFF.

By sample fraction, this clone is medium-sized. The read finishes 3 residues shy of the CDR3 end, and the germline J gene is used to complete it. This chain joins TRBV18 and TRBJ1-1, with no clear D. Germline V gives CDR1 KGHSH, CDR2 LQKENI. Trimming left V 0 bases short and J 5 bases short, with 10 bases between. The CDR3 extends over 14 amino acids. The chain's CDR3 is CASSPPSVRTEAFF. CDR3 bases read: TGTGCCAGCTCACCACCGTCAGTCAGAACTGAA.

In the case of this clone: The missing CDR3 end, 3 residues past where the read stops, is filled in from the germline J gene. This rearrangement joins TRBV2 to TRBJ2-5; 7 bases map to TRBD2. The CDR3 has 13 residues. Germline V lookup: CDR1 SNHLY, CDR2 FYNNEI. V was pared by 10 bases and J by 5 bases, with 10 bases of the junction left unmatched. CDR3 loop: CATQSGTRETQYF. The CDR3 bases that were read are TGTGCCACCCAGAGCGGGACCCGGGAGACC.

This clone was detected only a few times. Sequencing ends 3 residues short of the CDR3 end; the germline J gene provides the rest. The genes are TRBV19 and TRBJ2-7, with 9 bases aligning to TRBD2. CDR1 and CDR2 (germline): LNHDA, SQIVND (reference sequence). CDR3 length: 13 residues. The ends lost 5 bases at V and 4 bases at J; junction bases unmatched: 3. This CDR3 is CASSAGGGYEQYF. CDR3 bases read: TGTGCCAGTAGTGCGGGAGGGGGTTACGAG. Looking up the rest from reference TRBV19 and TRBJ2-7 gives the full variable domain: DGGITQSPKYLFRKEGQNVTLSCEQNLNHDAMYWYRQDPGQGLRLIYYSQIVNDFQKGDIAEGYSVSREKKESFPLTVTSAQKNPTAFYLCASSAGGGYEQYFGPGTRLTVT.

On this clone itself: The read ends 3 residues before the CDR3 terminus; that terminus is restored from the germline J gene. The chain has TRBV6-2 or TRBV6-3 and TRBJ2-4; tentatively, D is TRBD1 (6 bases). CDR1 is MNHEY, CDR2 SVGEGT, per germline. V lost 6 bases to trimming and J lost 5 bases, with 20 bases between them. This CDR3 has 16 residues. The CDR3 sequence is CASRDSMWTVQNIQYF. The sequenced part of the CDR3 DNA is TGTGCCAGCAGAGATTCGATGTGGACAGTCCAAAACATT.

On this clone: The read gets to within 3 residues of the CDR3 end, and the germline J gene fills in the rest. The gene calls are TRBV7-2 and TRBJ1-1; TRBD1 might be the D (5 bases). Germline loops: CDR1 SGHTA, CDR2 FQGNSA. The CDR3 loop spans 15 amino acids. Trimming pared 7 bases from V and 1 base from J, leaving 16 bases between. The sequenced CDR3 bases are TGTGCCAGCAAGAGCTTTGGGGCGGCGAACACTGAA. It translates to CASKSFGAANTE. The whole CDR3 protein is CASKSFGAANTEAFF.

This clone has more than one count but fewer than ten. CDR3 protein: CASSPNRGPETQYF. The covered CDR3 bases are TGTGCCAGCTCACCAAACAGGGGGCCTGAGACC. The genes are TRBV18 and TRBJ2-5, with 9 bases lining up with TRBD1. The observed sequence ends 3 residues before the CDR3 terminus, with the missing tail filled in from the germline J gene. The trim removed 2 bases at V and 5 bases at J, leaving 3 bases unmatched. CDR1 KGHSH and CDR2 LQKENI come from the germline V gene. CDR3 length: 14 amino acids. Combining the CDR3 with reference TRBV18 and TRBJ2-5 gives the whole variable domain NAGVMQNPRHLVRRRGQEARLRCSPMKGHSHVYWYRQLPEEGLKFMVYLQKENIIDESGMPKERFSAEFPKEGPSILRIQQVVRGDSAAYFCASSPNRGPETQYFGPGTRLLVL.